A single T cell receptor beta chain is shown here with its context. Its antigen remains unidentified. This sample was taken from a study of human versus mouse CDR3 diversity and MHC coevolution. Broader study findings: In humans, T-cell selection involved 6 or 7 MHC II alleles.

Assay used: immunoSEQ multiplex PCR; TCRdb lists only in-frame clones, some missing. The table includes some 80,000 clones, approximately 90% detected once. Deletions cut 3 bases from V and 3 bases from J, with 9 bases between. Looked up from germline, CDR1 is MNHNS and CDR2 is SASEGT. CDR3 length equals 14 residues. This clonotype originated in a person aged 25 to 69 in good health. V usage is TRBV6-1 and J usage is TRBJ1-5; D perhaps matches TRBD1 (5 bases). The specimen sequenced was naive CD4+ T cells from blood. Subset meaning: CD45RO-negative CD62L-positive naive CD4 T cells. CDR3 DNA: TGTGCCAGCAGTGAGGGGGGGTACAATCAGCCCCAGCATTTT. Translation: CASSEGGYNQPQHF.